Described below is a single TCR beta chain sequence and its context. The sample comes from a study of T-cell reconstitution after alpha-beta-depleted transplantation in children. The TCRbeta library incorporated unique molecular identifiers. TCRdb re-called the PCR reads through MiXCR, storing one row per CDR3 protein. There are around 600,000 distinct CDR3 sequences in the sample; 15% to 20% occur only once, and approximately 1.1% lies in the top ten. CDR1 is SGHDN, CDR2 FVKESK, per germline. Deletions cut 0 bases from V and 1 base from J, with 6 bases between. The CDR3 is 14 amino acids. The sequence came from a human donor who donated a stem cell graft to a child with acute myeloid leukemia. The sequences come from PBMCs from the stem cell graft donor, collected from the stem cell graft. The V and J genes are TRBV14 and TRBJ2-5; D unclear. The chain's CDR3 is CASSQEEIQETQYF. In nucleotides, the CDR3 is TGTGCCAGCAGCCAAGAGGAGATCCAAGAGACCCAGTACTTC.